The 28 T cell receptor beta chains below were found in one sample sequenced in a study of CD8+CD57+ T cells in acquired aplastic anemia. Genomic DNA provided the template from which TCR beta VDJ and CDR3 profiles were obtained. Using its own MiXCR run on the reads, TCRdb lists one record per CDR3 protein. Here the sample spans roughly 290,000 distinct CDR3 sequences, 56% being singletons. Individuals selected for sequencing had exhibited CD8+CD57+ cell expansion on flow cytometry. The source material was sorted CD4+, CD8+, or CD8+CD57+ T cells (not recorded which) from PBMCs. These receptors all come from a human donor with aplastic anemia.

As concerns this clonotype: The junction shows a germline mismatch at one end, possibly a read error. The V call is TRBV2, the J call TRBJ2-3; 9 bases are a match to TRBD2. CDR3 size: 17 residues. Germline CDR1 SNHLY, CDR2 FYNNEI. The CDR3: CAGSWSGGTISTDTQYF. CDR3 nucleotides: TGTGCCGGCAGCTGGAGCGGGGGGACGATAAGCACAGATACGCAGTATTTT.

The V gene is TRBV24-1, the J gene TRBJ1-1; TRBD1 aligns across 9 bases. The CDR3 contains 16 residues. V was pared by 7 bases and J by 2 bases, with 10 bases of the junction left unmatched. Looked up from germline, CDR1 is KGHDR and CDR2 is SFDVKD. The CDR3 coding sequence is TGTGCCACCAGGAGACAGGGGGACATGAAAAACACTGAAGCTTTCTTT. Its protein is CATRRQGDMKNTEAFF.

This chain connects TRBV7-2 to TRBJ2-1; D tentatively reads TRBD1 or TRBD2 (5 bases each). The CDR3 has 11 residues. CDR1 and CDR2 from the germline V gene are SGHTA and FQGNSA. V was cut by 5 bases and J by 10 bases, with 9 bases left in between. The CDR3 protein is CASSPGPEQFF. CDR3 DNA sequence: TGTGCCAGCAGCCCGGGACCAGAGCAGTTCTTC.

This clonotype was seen repeatedly, ten times or more. The rearrangement links TRBV25-1 to TRBJ2-1, with D perhaps matching TRBD1 (6 bases). This CDR3 region has 15 residues. V was pared by 0 bases and J by 10 bases, with 16 bases between. Germline V gene lookup returns CDR1 MGHDK and CDR2 SYGVNS. The CDR3 region is CASSEYSETGGEQFF. In DNA form, the CDR3 reads TGTGCCAGCAGTGAATACTCGGAGACTGGGGGCGAGCAGTTCTTC. The variable domain in full, with the rest retrieved from reference TRBV25-1 and TRBJ2-1, is EADIYQTPRYLVIGTGKKITLECSQTMGHDKMYWYQQDPGMELHLIHYSYGVNSTEKGDLSSESTVSRIRTEHFPLTLESARPSHTSQYLCASSEYSETGGEQFFGPGTRLTVL.

The chain couples TRBV4-1 to TRBJ1-2; 7 bases fit TRBD1. The germline gives CDR1 MGHRA, CDR2 YSYEKL. J lost 7 bases, V lost 6 bases, and 11 bases had no gene match. The CDR3 loop spans 14 amino acids. The CDR3 is CASSPSEGAGGYTF. CDR3 nucleotide sequence: TGCGCCAGCAGTCCTAGTGAGGGGGCGGGTGGCTACACCTTC.

This clonotype was seen only a few times. V is TRBV3-1 and J is TRBJ2-3, with 7 bases that match TRBD2. V dropped 2 bases and J dropped 6; count of bases not matched to a gene: 14. Germline V gives CDR1 LGHDT, CDR2 YNNKEL (reference sequence). This CDR3 is built from 17 residues. The CDR3 loop reads CASSQKASGGVRDTQYF. CDR3 nucleotide sequence: TGTGCCAGCAGCCAAAAGGCTAGCGGAGGGGTAAGGGATACGCAGTATTTT.

The V gene is TRBV20-1, the J gene TRBJ2-3, with 7 bases aligning to TRBD2. Trimming cost V 0 bases and J 4 bases; bases outside gene matches: 7. Per germline, CDR1 DFQATT and CDR2 SNEGSKA (reference sequence). The length of the CDR3 is 15 residues. In DNA form, the CDR3 reads TGCAGTGCTAGAGATCTGAGGGAGGGCCCAGATACGCAGTATTTT. It yields the protein CSARDLREGPDTQYF.

V usage is TRBV7-3 and J usage is TRBJ1-5; D gene ambiguous. V lost 5 bases, J lost 3 bases, and 5 bases lay in between. Germline V gives CDR1 SGHTA, CDR2 FQGTGA. This CDR3 spans 12 amino acids. The CDR3 DNA reads as TGTGCCAGCAGCCAACTCAATCAGCCCCAGCATTTT. Translation: CASSQLNQPQHF.

The V gene is TRBV29-1, the J gene TRBJ1-1; D unclear. The V end lost 5 bases, the J end lost 0 bases, and 10 bases lay between the germline ends. The V gene's germline CDR1 is SQVTM and CDR2 ANQGSEA. This CDR3 region has 13 residues. CDR3 nucleotide sequence: TGCAGCGTTAAACTGGGGATGAACACTGAAGCTTTCTTT. Residues: CSVKLGMNTEAFF.

The CDR3 DNA is TGTGCCAGCAGCTTTGGCCTAAGCGGGAGCACAGATACGCAGTATTTT. It yields the protein CASSFGLSGSTDTQYF. This chain connects TRBV7-6 to TRBJ2-3, with D possibly matching TRBD2 (6 bases). Germline V CDR1 and CDR2: SGHVS, FNYEAQ. The CDR3 is 16 residues long. Trimming took off 3 bases at V and 0 bases at J, with 13 bases between the two ends.

The chain combines TRBV9 with TRBJ1-2; no definite D call. Per germline, CDR1 SGDLS and CDR2 YYNGEE. The CDR3 contains 14 residues. Deletions cut 2 bases from V and 4 bases from J, with 12 bases between. CDR3 amino acids: CASSVNSSPYGYTF. DNA of the CDR3: TGTGCCAGCAGCGTTAACAGTTCACCCTATGGCTACACCTTC.

This clonotype was counted a single time. The rearrangement links TRBV7-9 to TRBJ2-1; 11 bases match TRBD2. Germline V gene sequence: CDR1 SEHNR, CDR2 FQNEAQ (reference sequence). V lost 8 bases and J lost 1; bases outside the gene matches: 7. This CDR3 has 16 amino acids. As DNA, the CDR3 is TGTGCCAGCGGAATAGCGGGAGGGCGGTCCTACAATGAGCAGTTCTTC. Its translation: CASGIAGGRSYNEQFF.

The rearrangement uses TRBV10-1 and TRBJ2-3; D is possibly TRBD2 (5 bases). V was cut by 1 base and J by 5 bases, with 16 bases left in between. This CDR3 comprises 16 residues. Germline V lookup: CDR1 WNHNN, CDR2 SYGVQD (reference sequence). The chain's CDR3 is CASSEFTRWEKDTQYF. The CDR3 DNA reads TGCGCCAGCAGTGAGTTTACGCGGTGGGAGAAAGATACGCAGTATTTT.

The rearrangement joins TRBV19 to TRBJ2-7, with D tentatively TRBD1 (6 bases). Germline CDR1 LNHDA, CDR2 SQIVND (reference sequence). V lost 7 bases and J 0 bases, leaving 10 bases between the germline ends. The CDR3 loop spans 13 amino acids. The CDR3 DNA follows: TGTGCCAGTAAAGGGACACTCTCCTACGAGCAGTACTTC. It translates to CASKGTLSYEQYF.

The chain carries TRBV20-1 and TRBJ1-2; D is unresolved. The CDR3 runs 13 residues. Trimming took 5 bases from V and 3 from J, leaving 13 bases between them. From germline, CDR1 is DFQATT and CDR2 SNEGSKA (reference sequence). The CDR3 DNA is TGCAGTGCTGTAGGGAAGGGTGACTATGGCTACACCTTC. Its translation: CSAVGKGDYGYTF.

The chain is built from TRBV5-1 and TRBJ1-3, with no clear D. Germline-derived CDR1 and CDR2 are SGHRS and YFSETQ. The CDR3 loop spans 11 amino acids. With 5 bases removed from V and 11 bases from J, the gap between germline ends came to 11 bases. The CDR3 bases are TGCGCCAGCAGTGGTTCGGTTCCCATATATTTT. This codes for CASSGSVPIYF.

This clonotype was detected a few times. A much larger clone differs from this one at a single base, so this may be a read error. This CDR3 fails to terminate in the conserved phenylalanine or tryptophan, so it likely reflects a read error. CDR3 amino acids: CASSLTASSGNTIYL. The CDR3 DNA is TGTGCCAGCAGCCTGACAGCGAGCTCTGGAAACACCATATATCTT. The chain recombines TRBV5-6 with TRBJ1-3; D may be TRBD1 (5 bases). V was cut by 4 bases and J by 0 bases, with 11 bases left in between. The CDR3 covers 15 residues. Per the germline V gene, CDR1 is SGHDT and CDR2 is YYEEEE.

At least ten counts were recorded for this clonotype. The V gene is TRBV6-6, the J gene TRBJ2-5; 9 nucleotides align to TRBD1. Germline V CDR1 and CDR2: MNHNY, SVGAGI (reference sequence). The CDR3 length is 16 residues. With V trimmed by 0 bases and J by 5 bases, 7 bases remained unmatched. CDR3 nucleotide sequence: TGTGCCAGCAGTTACTCAACAGGGGGCAATCTGGAGACCCAGTACTTC. Translation gives CASSYSTGGNLETQYF.

Turning to this clonotype: A read error may produce the germline difference seen at one junction end. The V and J genes are TRBV12-3 or TRBV12-4 and TRBJ2-7; D not resolved. CDR3 length: 13 amino acids. CDR3: CASSSSAPDHSIF. CDR3 nucleotides: TGTGCCAGCAGTTCTAGTGCTCCGGATCACTCAATCTTC.

On this clonotype itself: In this CDR3 the conserved last residue, phenylalanine or tryptophan, is missing, so a read error is likely. V and J are TRBV7-2 and TRBJ1-1; 8 bases agree with TRBD1. The CDR3 is 15 residues long. Germline V gene lookup returns CDR1 SGHTA and CDR2 FQGNSA. The DNA for the CDR3 is TGTTCCAGCAGCTTAGCAGGGGGCGGCGGCACTGAAGCTTTCTGT. Amino acids: CSSSLAGGGGTEAFC.

Points on this clonotype: The junction departs from germline at one end; a sequencing error may be responsible. The genes are TRBV5-1 and TRBJ2-7; D uncertain. CDR3 length: 13 amino acids. Germline V gives CDR1 SGHRS, CDR2 YFSETQ. CDR3 protein: CANSFSSSYEQYF. CDR3 DNA sequence: TGCGCCAACAGCTTCTCTAGCTCCTACGAGCAGTACTTC.

The chain has TRBV6-2 or TRBV6-3 and TRBJ1-2, with 9 nucleotides matching TRBD1. The CDR3 spans 14 residues. Trimming removed 7 bases from V and 5 bases from J; junction bases left unmatched: 8. Germline CDR1 and CDR2: MNHEY and SVGEGT. The DNA for the CDR3 is TGTGCCAGCACCTTGACAGGGGGATGGTATGGCTACACCTTC. Translation gives CASTLTGGWYGYTF.

This clonotype was seen a handful of times. CDR3 sequence reads: CASSPDWVPGYTF. CDR3 coding DNA: TGTGCCAGCAGCCCAGATTGGGTTCCTGGCTACACCTTC. The chain employs TRBV7-9 and TRBJ1-2; D is uncertain. Trimming took 5 bases from V and 7 from J, leaving 14 bases between them. CDR1 and CDR2 from the germline V gene are SEHNR and FQNEAQ (reference sequence). The length of the CDR3 is 13 residues.

This chain links TRBV7-3 with TRBJ2-2; possible D gene TRBD2, 6 bases. CDR1 is SGHTA, CDR2 FQGTGA, per germline. V shed 2 bases and J shed 6 bases, with 19 bases lying between them. The CDR3 consists of 17 residues. The CDR3 DNA reads as TGTGCCAGCAGCTTATCTTCGTGGGGGGAGTCCCCCGGGGAGCTGTTTTTT. Protein product: CASSLSSWGESPGELFF. Drawing the rest from reference TRBV7-3 and TRBJ2-2, the complete variable domain is GAGVSQTPSNKVTEKGKYVELRCDPISGHTALYWYRQSLGQGPEFLIYFQGTGAADDSGLPNDRFFAVRPEGSVSTLKIQRTERGDSAVYLCASSLSSWGESPGELFFGEGSRLTVL.

The chain couples TRBV9 to TRBJ1-3; possibly TRBD1 for D (5 bases). With 4 bases removed from V and 3 bases from J, the gap between germline ends came to 11 bases. Germline values: CDR1 SGDLS, CDR2 YYNGEE. The CDR3 length is 14 residues. The CDR3 DNA reads TGTGCCAGCAGCCTAGGGGCCGGTGGAAACACCATATATTTT. This gives the protein CASSLGAGGNTIYF.

V is TRBV19 and J is TRBJ2-7, with TRBD2 as a possible D gene (6 bases). CDR3 length equals 14 residues. V lost 3 bases, J lost 2 bases, and 11 bases lay in between. Germline values: CDR1 LNHDA, CDR2 SQIVND (reference sequence). For the CDR3, the DNA is TGTGCCAGTAGTATTACGACGGGGGCCTACGAGCAGTACTTC. Translating gives CASSITTGAYEQYF.

This chain connects TRBV7-2 to TRBJ1-6; D is possibly TRBD1 (6 bases). Germline CDR1 and CDR2: SGHTA and FQGNSA. V was cut by 5 bases and J by 9 bases, with 14 bases left in between. This CDR3 spans 14 amino acids. The CDR3 DNA reads as TGTGCCAGCAGCGCAGGCAGGGGAAGTTCACCCCTCCACTTT. Its protein is CASSAGRGSSPLHF.

This clonotype was seen a single time. The chain couples TRBV7-9 to TRBJ2-7; D tentatively fits TRBD1 or TRBD2 (5 bases each). Trimming pared 2 bases from V and 3 bases from J, leaving 20 bases between. The CDR3 totals 17 residues. Germline CDR1 is SEHNR and CDR2 is FQNEAQ (reference sequence). The DNA of the CDR3 is TGTGCCAGCAGCTTAATCGGGGCAGCGGACTTGAACTACGAGCAGTACTTC. Translated, it gives CASSLIGAADLNYEQYF.